This T cell receptor (beta chain) emerged from a study of shared clonotypes between healthy human individuals. Study-wide background: Three plates were used per donor for CD4 naive, three for CD4 memory, two for CD8 naive and one for CD8 memory.

V was cut by 4 bases and J by 7 bases, with 23 bases left in between. Looked up from germline, CDR1 is MGHRA and CDR2 is YSYEKL. The CDR3 has 17 residues. The sorted-subset replicate PCRs were given 200 ng DNA, which is 27,000 or so T cell genomes. Clones were read by immunoSEQ multiplex PCR, and TCRdb kept only the in-frame ones, dropping some. The sample lists under 2.5 million clones; just under 95% were seen once. The receptor's source is a man aged 18 to 30 in good health. Some clones in this sample may be carry-over from other donors' samples. Sequencing input: naive CD4+ T cells from PBMCs. Subset defined: CD45RA+ positively selected. This chain uses TRBV4-1 with TRBJ2-1; a possible D gene is TRBD1 (6 bases). The CDR3 spells CASSPYPTGSTANEQFF. The CDR3 DNA sequence: TGCGCCAGCAGCCCCTACCCAACAGGGAGTACGGCGAATGAGCAGTTCTTC.